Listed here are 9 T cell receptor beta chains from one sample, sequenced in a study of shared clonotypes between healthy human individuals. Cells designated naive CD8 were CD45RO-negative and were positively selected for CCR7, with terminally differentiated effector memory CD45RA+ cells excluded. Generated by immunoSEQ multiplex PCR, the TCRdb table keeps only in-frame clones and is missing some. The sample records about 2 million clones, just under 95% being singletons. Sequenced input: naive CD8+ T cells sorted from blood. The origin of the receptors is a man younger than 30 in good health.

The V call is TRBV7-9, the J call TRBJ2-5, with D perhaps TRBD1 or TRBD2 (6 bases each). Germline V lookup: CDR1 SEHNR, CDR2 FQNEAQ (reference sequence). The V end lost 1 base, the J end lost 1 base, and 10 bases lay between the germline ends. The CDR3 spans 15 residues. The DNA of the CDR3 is TGTGCCAGCAGCTTAGGGACAGCGGGCCAAGAGACCCAGTACTTC. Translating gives CASSLGTAGQETQYF.

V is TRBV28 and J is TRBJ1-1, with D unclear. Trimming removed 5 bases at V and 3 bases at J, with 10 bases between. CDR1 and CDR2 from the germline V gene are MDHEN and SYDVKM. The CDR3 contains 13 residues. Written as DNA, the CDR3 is TGTGCCAGCAGTCAAGGAGGGTACACTGAAGCTTTCTTT. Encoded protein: CASSQGGYTEAFF.

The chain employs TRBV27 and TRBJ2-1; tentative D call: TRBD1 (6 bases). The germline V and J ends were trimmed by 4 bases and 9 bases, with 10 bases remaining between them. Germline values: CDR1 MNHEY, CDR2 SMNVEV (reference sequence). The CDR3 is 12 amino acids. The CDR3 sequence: CASSSTGREQFF. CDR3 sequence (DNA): TGTGCCAGCAGTTCTACAGGGCGTGAGCAGTTCTTC.

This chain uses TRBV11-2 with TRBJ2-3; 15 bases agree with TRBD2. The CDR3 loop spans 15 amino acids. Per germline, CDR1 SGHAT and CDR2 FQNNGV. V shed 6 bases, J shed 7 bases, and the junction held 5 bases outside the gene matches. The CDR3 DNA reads TGTGCCAGCAGTACCGGGACTAGCGGGAGGAATACGCAGTATTTT. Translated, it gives CASSTGTSGRNTQYF. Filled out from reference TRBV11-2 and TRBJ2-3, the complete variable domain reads EAGVAQSPRYKIIEKRQSVAFWCNPISGHATLYWYQQILGQGPKLLIQFQNNGVVDDSQLPKDRFSAERLKGVDSTLKIQPAKLEDSAVYLCASSTGTSGRNTQYFGPGTRLTVL.

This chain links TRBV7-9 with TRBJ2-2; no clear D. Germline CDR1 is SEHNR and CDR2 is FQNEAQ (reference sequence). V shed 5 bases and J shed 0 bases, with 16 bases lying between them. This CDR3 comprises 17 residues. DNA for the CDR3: TGTGCCAGCAGCCACCCATTCCACGTTACGAACACCGGGGAGCTGTTTTTT. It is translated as CASSHPFHVTNTGELFF.

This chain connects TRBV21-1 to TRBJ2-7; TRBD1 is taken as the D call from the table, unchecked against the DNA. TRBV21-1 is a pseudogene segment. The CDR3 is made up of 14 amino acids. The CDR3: CASSRLDITYEQYF. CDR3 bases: TGTGCCAGCAGTCGTTTGGACATCACCTACGAGCAGTACTTC.

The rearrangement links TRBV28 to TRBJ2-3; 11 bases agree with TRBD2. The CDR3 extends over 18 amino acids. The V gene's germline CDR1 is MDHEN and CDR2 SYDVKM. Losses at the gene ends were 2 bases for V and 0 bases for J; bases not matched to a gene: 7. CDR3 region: CASSLPISGGASTDTQYF. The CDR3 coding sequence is TGTGCCAGCAGTTTACCGATTAGCGGGGGGGCAAGCACAGATACGCAGTATTTT.

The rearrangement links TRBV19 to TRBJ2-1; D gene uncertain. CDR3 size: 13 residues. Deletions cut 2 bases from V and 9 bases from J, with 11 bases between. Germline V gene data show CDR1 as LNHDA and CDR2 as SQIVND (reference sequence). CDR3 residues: CASSINPLSEQFF. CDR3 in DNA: TGTGCCAGTAGTATAAACCCGTTGAGTGAGCAGTTCTTC. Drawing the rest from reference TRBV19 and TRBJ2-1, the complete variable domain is DGGITQSPKYLFRKEGQNVTLSCEQNLNHDAMYWYRQDPGQGLRLIYYSQIVNDFQKGDIAEGYSVSREKKESFPLTVTSAQKNPTAFYLCASSINPLSEQFFGPGTRLTVL.

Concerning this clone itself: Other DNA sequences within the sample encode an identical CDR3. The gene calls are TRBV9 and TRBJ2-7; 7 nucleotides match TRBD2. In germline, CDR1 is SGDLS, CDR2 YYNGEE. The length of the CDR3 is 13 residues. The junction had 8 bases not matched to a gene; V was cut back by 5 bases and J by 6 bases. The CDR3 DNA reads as TGTGCCAGCAGTGTGGGTGGGGAGGGCGAGCAGTACTTC. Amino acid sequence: CASSVGGEGEQYF. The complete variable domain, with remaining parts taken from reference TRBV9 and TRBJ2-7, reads DSGVTQTPKHLITATGQRVTLRCSPRSGDLSVYWYQQSLDQGLQFLIQYYNGEERAKGNILERFSAQQFPDLHSELNLSSLELGDSALYFCASSVGGEGEQYFGPGTRLTVT.